This passage covers 8 T cell receptor beta chains from one sample sequenced in a study of blood T cell repertoires in COVID-19. The assay was immunoSEQ multiplex PCR, and TCRdb's table has in-frame clones only and misses some. The table records around 100,000 clones, around four fifths of them present only once. Sample: peripheral blood. The origin of the receptors is a woman in her seventies with acute or convalescent COVID-19.

This chain connects TRBV24-1 to TRBJ1-5; D is unclear. CDR1 is KGHDR, CDR2 SFDVKD, per germline. With 0 bases removed from V and 1 base from J, the gap between germline ends came to 15 bases. The CDR3 length is 18 residues. The CDR3 DNA reads as TGTGCCACCAGTGATTTGCTGGGAAGGAGGCTGAGCAATCAGCCCCAGCATTTT. It encodes CATSDLLGRRLSNQPQHF.

V gene TRBV9 combines with J gene TRBJ2-1; D unclear. Germline V gene sequence: CDR1 SGDLS, CDR2 YYNGEE. The CDR3 has 15 amino acids. V shed 1 base and J shed 0 bases, with 8 bases lying between them. In nucleotides, the CDR3 is TGTGCCAGCAGCGTAAAACTCGGCTCCTACAATGAGCAGTTCTTC. Residues: CASSVKLGSYNEQFF.

The rearrangement joins TRBV18 to TRBJ1-1; D is undetermined. V was clipped by 6 bases and J by 3 bases, with 14 bases between them. Per the germline V gene, CDR1 is KGHSH and CDR2 is LQKENI. There are 14 residues in the CDR3. DNA of the CDR3: TGTGCCAGCTCCCCCTCCCCCCCCGACACTGAAGCTTTCTTT. Translating gives CASSPSPPDTEAFF.

The chain employs TRBV9 and TRBJ2-3, with D hard to call. Per germline, CDR1 SGDLS and CDR2 YYNGEE. V lost 0 bases and J 1 base, leaving 9 bases between the germline ends. The CDR3 totals 15 residues. CDR3 in amino acids: CASSVGDSGTDTQYF. DNA for the CDR3: TGTGCCAGCAGCGTAGGTGACTCAGGCACAGATACGCAGTATTTT.

J is TRBJ1-6 and V is TRBV30; D possibly corresponds to TRBD1 (5 bases). Germline loops: CDR1 GTSNPN, CDR2 SVGIG (reference sequence). The CDR3 has 14 residues. The V end was cut by 0 bases, the J end by 10 bases, with 13 bases between. In nucleotides, the CDR3 is TGTGCCTGGAGTGTGGGGCGGCTGGAGTCACCCCTCCACTTT. Its translation is CAWSVGRLESPLHF.

V gene TRBV10-2 combines with J gene TRBJ2-5; 9 nucleotides line up with TRBD2. The germline V gene encodes CDR1 WSHSY and CDR2 SAAADI. With 6 bases clipped from V and 2 bases from J, the junction kept 4 bases outside the gene matches. The CDR3 spans 14 residues. CDR3 amino acids: CASSLAGIQETQYF. The CDR3 bases are TGCGCCAGCAGCCTAGCGGGGATACAAGAGACCCAGTACTTC.

This clone turned up a few times. The V and J genes are TRBV2 and TRBJ2-4, with 7 positions matching TRBD2. The junction had 9 bases not matched to a gene; V was cut back by 6 bases and J by 7 bases. Germline V gene lookup returns CDR1 SNHLY and CDR2 FYNNEI. This CDR3 spans 14 amino acids. This CDR3 reads CASRLAAPGNIQYF. The CDR3 DNA reads as TGTGCCAGCAGGCTAGCGGCCCCGGGGAACATTCAGTACTTC.

The chain links TRBV3-1 (or the pseudogene TRBV3-2) to TRBJ2-3; 7 bases map to TRBD1. From germline, CDR1 is LGHDT and CDR2 YNNKEL (reference sequence). The CDR3 contains 16 residues. V was clipped by 1 base and J by 5 bases; unmatched bases: 9. This CDR3 is CASSQGWTGGGDTQYF. CDR3 coding DNA: TGTGCCAGCAGCCAAGGGTGGACAGGCGGCGGAGATACGCAGTATTTT.